This T cell receptor (beta chain) was sequenced for a study of CD8 T cells in ankylosing spondylitis. Note on this clonotype: The target antigen is unknown.

CDR1 and CDR2 (germline): DFQATT, SNEGSKA (reference sequence). CDR3 length equals 14 residues. J was trimmed by 5 bases and V by 0 bases; bases with no gene match: 3. Generation of TCR beta libraries employed quantitative 5'-RACE incorporating molecular barcodes. TCRdb re-analysed the 5' RACE reads in MiXCR, keeping a single row per CDR3 protein. The sample yields about 90,000 distinct CDR3 sequences, roughly 10% seen once. Study-wide results and caveats: In ankylosing spondylitis patients, matched synovial fluid reportedly showed significant enrichment of disease-linked clones. Within peripheral blood, clones linked to disease were CD8+ and relatively rare. Characteristic of ankylosing spondylitis blood, it appeared, was a TCR beta motif comprising roughly eight highly homologous variants.

Sequencing input: blood, either unsorted or a sorted T cell fraction (not recorded which). The V gene is TRBV20-1, the J gene TRBJ2-7; 11 bases are a match to TRBD2. The clonotype comes from a male donor with ankylosing spondylitis. The CDR3 reads CSARELAGVNEQYF. The CDR3 region has the DNA TGCAGTGCTAGAGAACTAGCGGGAGTCAACGAGCAGTACTTC.